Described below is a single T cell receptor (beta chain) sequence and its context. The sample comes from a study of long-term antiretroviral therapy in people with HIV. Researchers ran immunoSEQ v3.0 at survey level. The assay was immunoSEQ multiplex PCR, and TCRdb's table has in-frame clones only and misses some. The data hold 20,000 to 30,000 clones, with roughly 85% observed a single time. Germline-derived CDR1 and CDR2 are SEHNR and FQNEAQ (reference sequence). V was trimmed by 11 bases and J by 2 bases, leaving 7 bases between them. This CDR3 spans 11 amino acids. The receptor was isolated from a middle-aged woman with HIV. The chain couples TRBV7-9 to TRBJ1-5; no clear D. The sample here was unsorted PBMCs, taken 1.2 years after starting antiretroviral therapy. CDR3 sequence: CACGGNQPQHF. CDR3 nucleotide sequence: TGTGCCTGTGGGGGCAATCAGCCCCAGCATTTT.